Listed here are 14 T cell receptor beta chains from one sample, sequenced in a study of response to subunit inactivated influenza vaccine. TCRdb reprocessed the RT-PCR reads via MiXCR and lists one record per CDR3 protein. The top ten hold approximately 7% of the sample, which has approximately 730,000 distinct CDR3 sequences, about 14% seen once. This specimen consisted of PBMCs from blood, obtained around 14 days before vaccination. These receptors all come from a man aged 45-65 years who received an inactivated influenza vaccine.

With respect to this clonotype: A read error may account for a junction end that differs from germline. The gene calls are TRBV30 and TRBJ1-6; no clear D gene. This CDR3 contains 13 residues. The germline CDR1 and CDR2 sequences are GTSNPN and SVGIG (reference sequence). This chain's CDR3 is CAWVAKNNSPLQF. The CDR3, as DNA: TGTGCCTGGGTGGCAAAAAATAATTCACCCCTCCAATTT.

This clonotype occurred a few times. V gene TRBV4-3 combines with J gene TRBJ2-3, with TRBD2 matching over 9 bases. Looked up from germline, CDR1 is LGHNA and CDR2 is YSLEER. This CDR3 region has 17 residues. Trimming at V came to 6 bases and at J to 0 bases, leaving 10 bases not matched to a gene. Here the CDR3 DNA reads TGCGCCAGCAGACCCCGTAGCGGGGGCAAGAGCACAGATACGCAGTATTTT. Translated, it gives CASRPRSGGKSTDTQYF.

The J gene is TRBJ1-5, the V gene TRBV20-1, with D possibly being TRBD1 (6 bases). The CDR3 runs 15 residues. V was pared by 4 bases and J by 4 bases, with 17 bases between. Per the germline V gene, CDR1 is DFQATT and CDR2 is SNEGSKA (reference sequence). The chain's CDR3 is CSATPQGPKNQPQHF. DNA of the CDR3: TGCAGTGCTACCCCACAGGGCCCCAAGAATCAGCCCCAGCATTTT.

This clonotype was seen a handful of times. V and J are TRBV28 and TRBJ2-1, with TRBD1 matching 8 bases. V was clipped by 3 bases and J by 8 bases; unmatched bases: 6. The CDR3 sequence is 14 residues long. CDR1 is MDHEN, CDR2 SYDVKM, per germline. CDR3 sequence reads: CASSFGGQGYEQFF. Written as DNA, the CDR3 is TGTGCCAGCAGTTTCGGCGGACAGGGCTATGAGCAGTTCTTC.

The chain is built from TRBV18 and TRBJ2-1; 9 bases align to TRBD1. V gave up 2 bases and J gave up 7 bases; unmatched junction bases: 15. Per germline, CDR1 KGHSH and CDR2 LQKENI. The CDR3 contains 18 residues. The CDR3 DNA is TGTGCCAGCTCACCATCCCGTATTGAACAGGGGGCTAGGAATGAGCAGTTCTTC. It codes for CASSPSRIEQGARNEQFF.

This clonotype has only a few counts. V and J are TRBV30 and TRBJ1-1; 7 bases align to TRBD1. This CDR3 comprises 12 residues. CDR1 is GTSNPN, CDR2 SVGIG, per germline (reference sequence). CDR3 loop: CAQTRRGIEAFF. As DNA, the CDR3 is TGTGCTCAAACCCGCAGGGGGATTGAAGCTTTCTTT.

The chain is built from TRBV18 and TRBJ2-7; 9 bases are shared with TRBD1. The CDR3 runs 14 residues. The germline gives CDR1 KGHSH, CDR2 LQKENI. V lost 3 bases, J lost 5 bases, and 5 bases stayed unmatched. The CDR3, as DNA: TGTGCCAGCTCACCGCCGGGACAGGGCCACGAGCAGTACTTC. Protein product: CASSPPGQGHEQYF.

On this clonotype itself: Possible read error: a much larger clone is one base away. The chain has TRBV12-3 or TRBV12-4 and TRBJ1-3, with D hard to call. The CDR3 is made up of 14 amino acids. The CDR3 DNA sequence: TGTGCCAGCAAGCCAGGTCTCTCTGGAAAAACCATATATTTT. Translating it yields CASKPGLSGKTIYF.

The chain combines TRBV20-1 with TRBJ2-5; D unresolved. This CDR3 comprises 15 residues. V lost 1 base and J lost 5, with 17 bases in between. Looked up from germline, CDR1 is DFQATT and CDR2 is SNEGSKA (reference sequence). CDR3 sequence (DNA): TGCAGTGCTAGAGTTAGTTTTGACCCAGCGGAGACCCAGTACTTC. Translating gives CSARVSFDPAETQYF.

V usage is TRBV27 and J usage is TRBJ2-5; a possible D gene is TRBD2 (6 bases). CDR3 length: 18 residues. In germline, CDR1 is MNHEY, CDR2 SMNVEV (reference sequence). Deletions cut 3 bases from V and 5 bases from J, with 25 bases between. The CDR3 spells CASSFIRGSGRTAETQYF. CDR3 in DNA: TGTGCCAGCAGTTTTATCAGAGGGAGCGGGCGAACAGCGGAGACCCAGTACTTC.

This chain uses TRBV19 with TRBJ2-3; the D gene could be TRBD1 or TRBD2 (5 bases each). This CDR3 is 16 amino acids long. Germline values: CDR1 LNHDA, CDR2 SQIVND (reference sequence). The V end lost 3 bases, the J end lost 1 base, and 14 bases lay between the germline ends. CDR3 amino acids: CASSIGLGGGTDTQYF. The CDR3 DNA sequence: TGTGCCAGTAGTATCGGCCTTGGGGGTGGCACAGATACGCAGTATTTT.

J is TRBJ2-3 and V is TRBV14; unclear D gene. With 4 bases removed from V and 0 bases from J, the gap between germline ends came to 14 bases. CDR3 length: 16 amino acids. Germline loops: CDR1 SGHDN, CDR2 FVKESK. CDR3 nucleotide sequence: TGTGCCAGCAGCCCGTGGATGCTGCCTAGCACAGATACGCAGTATTTT. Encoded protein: CASSPWMLPSTDTQYF.

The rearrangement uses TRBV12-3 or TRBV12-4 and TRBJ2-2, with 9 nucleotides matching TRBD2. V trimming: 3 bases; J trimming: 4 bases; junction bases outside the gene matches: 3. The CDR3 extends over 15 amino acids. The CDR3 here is CASSFAGGPTGELFF. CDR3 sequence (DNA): TGTGCCAGCAGTTTTGCGGGGGGGCCCACCGGGGAGCTGTTTTTT.

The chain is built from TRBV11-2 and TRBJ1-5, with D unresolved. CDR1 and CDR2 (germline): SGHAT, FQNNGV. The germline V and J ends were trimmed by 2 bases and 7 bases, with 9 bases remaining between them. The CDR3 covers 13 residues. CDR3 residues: CASSLSSGQPQHF. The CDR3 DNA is TGTGCCAGCAGCTTAAGCAGTGGGCAGCCCCAGCATTTT. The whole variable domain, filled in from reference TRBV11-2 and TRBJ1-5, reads EAGVAQSPRYKIIEKRQSVAFWCNPISGHATLYWYQQILGQGPKLLIQFQNNGVVDDSQLPKDRFSAERLKGVDSTLKIQPAKLEDSAVYLCASSLSSGQPQHFGDGTRLSIL.